These T cell receptor beta chains were read from a single sample in a study of blood T cell repertoires in COVID-19. Some clones are missing from TCRdb's copy, which holds only in-frame ones; the method was immunoSEQ multiplex PCR. The sample lists around 300,000 clones, over 70% occurring once. The material sequenced was PBMCs or T cells enriched from blood (not recorded which). All receptors derive from a man aged 30-40 years who had recovered from COVID-19. The CDR3 runs from the conserved cysteine through the conserved F or W. D genes are given only for firm matches. Clone size is given for some rows only: seen once, a few or many times, or a class if the clone is expanded.

J | size | V | D | DNA | CDR3
TRBJ2-5 | . | TRBV4-1 | . | TGCGCCAGCAGCCAAGATTCTTCCCGGGGGGAGACCCAGTACTTC | CASSQDSSRGETQYF
TRBJ2-3 | . | TRBV2 | . | TGTGCCGGCCGCCCCGGGGTAGATACGCAGTATTTT | CAGRPGVDTQYF
TRBJ1-2 | . | TRBV12-3/TRBV12-4 | . | TGTGCCAGCAGTTTAGTACCAGGGGCGGAGACCTTC | CASSLVPGAETF
TRBJ2-2 | . | TRBV7-8 | . | TGTGCCACCCTTGACACCGGGGAGCTGTTTTTT | CATLDTGELFF
TRBJ1-6 | . | TRBV5-5 | . | TGTGCCAGCAGCTTAACTGTGGGGGCGTATAATTCACCCCTCCACTTT | CASSLTVGAYNSPLHF
TRBJ1-5 | . | TRBV18 | TRBD1 | TGTGCCAGCTCCCAGACAGGGACGCCCCGTGAGCCCCAGCATTTT | CASSQTGTPREPQHF
TRBJ1-3 | . | TRBV5-1 | . | TGCGCCAGCACCCTGGGGTCAGGGGAAGGAGGAAACACCATATATTTT | CASTLGSGEGGNTIYF
TRBJ1-2 | . | TRBV2 | TRBD1 | TGTGCCAGCAGCTCAGGGACAGGGTCAGATGGCTACACCTTC | CASSSGTGSDGYTF
TRBJ2-7 | . | TRBV11-2 | . | TGTGCCAGCAGCTTAGTGGGCGGGACTGCATCCTACGAGCAGTACTTC | CASSLVGGTASYEQYF
TRBJ1-3 | . | TRBV4-1 | . | TGCGCCAGCAGCCAAGATTTCCGGGGGGCCTCTGGAAACACCATATATTTT | CASSQDFRGASGNTIYF
TRBJ2-7 | . | TRBV19 | . | TGTGCCAGTAGTAGGGCAGTCGAGTACGAGCAGTACTTC | CASSRAVEYEQYF
TRBJ1-2 | . | TRBV5-1 | . | TGCGCCAGCAGCCTAAGAACTAACTATGGCTACACCTTC | CASSLRTNYGYTF
TRBJ2-7 | few | TRBV13 | TRBD1 | TGTGCCAGCAGCTTTTCGGGACAGGATTACGAGCAGTACTTC | CASSFSGQDYEQYF
TRBJ1-1 | . | TRBV7-2 | . | TGTGCCAGCAGCGCCCAACAGAACACTGAAGCTTTCTTT | CASSAQQNTEAFF
TRBJ1-5 | . | TRBV15 | . | TGTGCCACCAGCAGAGATCTTGGGCAGTCCGAACCACGGCCCCAGCATTTT | CATSRDLGQSEPRPQHF
TRBJ2-1 | . | TRBV2 | . | TGTGCCAGCACGAAGGAATCCAGGGAGCAGTTCTTC | CASTKESREQFF
TRBJ1-1 | . | TRBV19 | . | TGTGCCAGTAGTGCCGAGGGGGGGACTGAAGCTTTCTTT | CASSAEGGTEAFF
TRBJ1-6 | . | TRBV5-4 | . | TGTGCCAGCAGCCTCCCGTCCGAGGAACCCCTCCACTTT | CASSLPSEEPLHF
TRBJ1-3 | . | TRBV7-2 | TRBD1 | TGTGCCAGCAGCGCGGCAGGGGGCAAAGGAAACACCATATATTTT | CASSAAGGKGNTIYF